The clone carrying this T cell receptor (beta chain) was picked up many times. Its target is unknown. This sample is part of a study of T cells in Graves' hyperthyroidism and ophthalmopathy. Study conclusions and caveats: Researchers found most expanded thyroid clonotypes above 0.001 in blood as well. The model anticipated ophthalmopathy a median approximately six months pre-onset.

Stable Graves' hyperthyroidism denoted no ophthalmopathy progression over 18 months. Each diagnosis was grounded in clinical symptoms, serum thyroxine and TRAb, thyroid ultrasound, and orbital computed tomography. CDR1 is KGHSH, CDR2 LQKENI, per germline. This CDR3 contains 15 residues. Between the trimmed V and J ends, which lost 0 bases and 7 bases, there was a span of 10 bases. There were TCR beta CDR3 regions amplified from RNA transcripts. First-round RT-PCR targeting the TCR CDR3 was performed with the HTBI primer set. From the multiplex PCR reads, TCRdb called clonotypes with MiXCR, one entry per CDR3 protein. The table includes 250,000 to 350,000 distinct CDR3 sequences, roughly 15% detected once.

The TCR sequence derives from a man younger than 45 with Graves' hyperthyroidism. The chain carries TRBV18 and TRBJ1-6, with a possible D match to TRBD1 (6 bases). The material sequenced was blood. The CDR3: CASSPPGRGNSPLHF. The CDR3 DNA reads as TGTGCCAGCTCACCACCTGGAAGGGGGAATTCACCCCTCCACTTT.